This T cell receptor beta chain was sequenced during a study of OX40 agonist ivuxolimab in advanced cancers. On the study more broadly: Enrollees could have had prior anti-PD-1, anti-PD-L1 or anti-CTLA-4 therapy, which approximately 40% had received.

Study-level points and caveats: Average numbers of expanded clones were greater in CD8+ T cells than in CD4+.

The data were produced by immunoSEQ multiplex PCR, yet TCRdb's version contains in-frame clones alone and is incomplete. This sample yields about 30,000 clones, of which roughly four fifths are seen a single time; less than 30% belongs to the top ten. V was shortened by 2 bases and J by 2 bases, with 21 bases between the two germline ends. Germline CDR1 SEHNR, CDR2 FQNEAQ (reference sequence). The CDR3 spans 19 residues. The sample holds a few counts of this clone. Its antigen is currently unknown. The TCR comes from an adult with an advanced solid tumor such as melanoma, head and neck, liver or kidney cancer. V is TRBV7-9 and J is TRBJ1-4, with TRBD1 as a possible D gene (5 bases). The sample here was CD4+ or CD8+ T cells sorted from blood, taken in a trial of the OX40 agonist ivuxolimab. Here the CDR3 DNA reads TGTGCCAGCAGCTTACCACGGGACTCCTGGACGGGGACTAATGAAAAACTGTTTTTT. Encoded protein: CASSLPRDSWTGTNEKLFF.